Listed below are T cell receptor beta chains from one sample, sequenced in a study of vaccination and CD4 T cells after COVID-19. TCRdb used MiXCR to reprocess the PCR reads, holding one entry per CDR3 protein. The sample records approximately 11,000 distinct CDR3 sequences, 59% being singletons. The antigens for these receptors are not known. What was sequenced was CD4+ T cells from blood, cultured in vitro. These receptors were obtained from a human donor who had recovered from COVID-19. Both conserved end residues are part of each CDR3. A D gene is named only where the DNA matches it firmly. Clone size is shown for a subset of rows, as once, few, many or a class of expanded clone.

CDR3 protein: CASRDNSGNTIYF
CDR3 DNA: TGTGCCAGCCGGGACAACTCTGGAAACACCATATATTTT
clone size: few
D gene: .
V gene: TRBV19
J gene: TRBJ1-3

CDR3 protein: CASSEIWGQSYGYTF
CDR3 DNA: TGTGCCAGCAGTGAAATCTGGGGGCAGAGCTATGGCTACACCTTC
clone size: few
D gene: .
V gene: TRBV6-1
J gene: TRBJ1-2

CDR3 protein: CASSLVRGGDQETQYF
CDR3 DNA: TGCGCCAGCAGCTTGGTTCGCGGGGGGGACCAAGAGACCCAGTACTTC
clone size: .
D gene: TRBD2
V gene: TRBV5-1
J gene: TRBJ2-5

CDR3 protein: CASSRSRGNQPQHF
CDR3 DNA: TGTGCCAGCAGCCGAAGTAGGGGCAATCAGCCCCAGCATTTT
clone size: .
D gene: .
V gene: TRBV3-1
J gene: TRBJ1-5

CDR3 protein: CSARPDSSFKVFF
CDR3 DNA: TGCAGTGCTAGACCAGACAGCTCGTTTAAGGTTTTCTTT
clone size: .
D gene: .
V gene: TRBV20-1
J gene: TRBJ1-1

CDR3 protein: CASSLVTGGRTEQFF
CDR3 DNA: TGTGCCAGCAGCTTGGTGACAGGGGGAAGGACTGAGCAGTTCTTC
clone size: .
D gene: TRBD1
V gene: TRBV5-4
J gene: TRBJ2-1

CDR3 protein: CASSTRRTGWTGELFF
CDR3 DNA: TGTGCCAGCAGTACTCGTCGGACAGGGTGGACCGGGGAGCTGTTTTTT
clone size: .
D gene: TRBD1
V gene: TRBV6-5
J gene: TRBJ2-2

CDR3 protein: CASNWTRSYNSPLHF
CDR3 DNA: TGTGCCAGCAACTGGACTCGCTCCTATAATTCACCCCTCCACTTT
clone size: .
D gene: .
V gene: TRBV6-1
J gene: TRBJ1-6

CDR3 protein: CASSPRAGGTGELFF
CDR3 DNA: TGTGCCAGCAGTCCAAGGGCCGGGGGTACCGGGGAGCTGTTTTTT
clone size: .
D gene: .
V gene: TRBV27
J gene: TRBJ2-2

CDR3 protein: CASSHWVPRGYGYTF
CDR3 DNA: TGTGCCAGCAGCCATTGGGTCCCAAGGGGCTATGGCTACACCTTC
clone size: .
D gene: .
V gene: TRBV5-8
J gene: TRBJ1-2

CDR3 protein: CASSLDWVNTEAFF
CDR3 DNA: TGTGCCAGCAGCTTGGATTGGGTTAACACTGAAGCTTTCTTT
clone size: .
D gene: .
V gene: TRBV5-8
J gene: TRBJ1-1

CDR3 protein: CATSRDEGGTEAFF
CDR3 DNA: TGTGCCACCAGCAGAGATGAGGGGGGAACTGAAGCTTTCTTT
clone size: .
D gene: .
V gene: TRBV15
J gene: TRBJ1-1

CDR3 protein: CASSLEGSLGYGYTF
CDR3 DNA: TGTGCCAGCAGCTTAGAAGGTAGTCTTGGCTATGGCTACACCTTC
clone size: .
D gene: .
V gene: TRBV7-9
J gene: TRBJ1-2

CDR3 protein: CASSPQASNTEAFF
CDR3 DNA: TGTGCCAGCAGCCCTCAGGCTTCAAACACTGAAGCTTTCTTT
clone size: .
D gene: .
V gene: TRBV7-3
J gene: TRBJ1-1

CDR3 protein: CASSQDNSDTGELFF
CDR3 DNA: TGCGCCAGCAGCCAAGATAATTCGGACACCGGGGAGCTGTTTTTT
clone size: .
D gene: .
V gene: TRBV4-1
J gene: TRBJ2-2

CDR3 protein: CATSDFDRDEQYF
CDR3 DNA: TGTGCCACCAGTGACTTCGACAGGGACGAGCAGTACTTC
clone size: .
D gene: TRBD1
V gene: TRBV24-1
J gene: TRBJ2-7

CDR3 protein: CASSFHSGNQPQHF
CDR3 DNA: TGTGCCAGCAGCTTTCACAGTGGCAATCAGCCCCAGCATTTT
clone size: .
D gene: .
V gene: TRBV5-5
J gene: TRBJ1-5

CDR3 protein: CASSYQRTSTDTQYF
CDR3 DNA: TGCGCCAGCAGCTATCAGAGGACTAGCACAGATACGCAGTATTTT
clone size: .
D gene: .
V gene: TRBV5-1
J gene: TRBJ2-3

CDR3 protein: CASRTGTVSTNEKLFF
CDR3 DNA: TGTGCCAGCAGAACCGGGACAGTGTCAACTAATGAAAAACTGTTTTTT
clone size: .
D gene: TRBD1
V gene: TRBV6-1
J gene: TRBJ1-4

CDR3 protein: CSARGTGVETQYF
CDR3 DNA: TGCAGTGCTAGGGGGACAGGGGTGGAGACCCAGTACTTC
clone size: few
D gene: TRBD1
V gene: TRBV20-1
J gene: TRBJ2-5

CDR3 protein: CASSLRGYEQYF
CDR3 DNA: TGTGCCAGCAGCTTGCGGGGATACGAGCAGTACTTC
clone size: .
D gene: .
V gene: TRBV7-9
J gene: TRBJ2-7

CDR3 protein: CASRTGNQPQHF
CDR3 DNA: TGTGCCAGCCGTACTGGAAATCAGCCCCAGCATTTT
clone size: few
D gene: .
V gene: TRBV6-1
J gene: TRBJ1-5

CDR3 protein: CASSESDSYRNTIYF
CDR3 DNA: TGTGCCAGCAGTGAATCGGACAGCTATAGAAACACCATATATTTT
clone size: few
D gene: .
V gene: TRBV25-1
J gene: TRBJ1-3

CDR3 protein: CASSLTAGRINEQFF
CDR3 DNA: TGTGCCAGCAGCTTAACGGCGGGGCGTATAAATGAGCAGTTCTTC
clone size: .
D gene: .
V gene: TRBV7-2
J gene: TRBJ2-1

CDR3 protein: CASSLGGGSGTYGYTF
CDR3 DNA: TGTGCCAGCAGTCTGGGAGGGGGGTCCGGGACCTATGGCTACACCTTC
clone size: few
D gene: .
V gene: TRBV27
J gene: TRBJ1-2

CDR3 protein: CASSFSVNTEAFF
CDR3 DNA: TGTGCCAGCAGCTTCTCTGTGAACACTGAAGCTTTCTTT
clone size: .
D gene: .
V gene: TRBV7-9
J gene: TRBJ1-1

CDR3 protein: CASSQSRGSRTDTQYF
CDR3 DNA: TGCGCCAGCAGTCAATCCAGGGGGAGTAGGACAGATACGCAGTATTTT
clone size: .
D gene: TRBD1
V gene: TRBV23-1
J gene: TRBJ2-3

CDR3 protein: CASSSSGRAGETQYF
CDR3 DNA: TGTGCCAGCAGCTCTAGCGGGAGGGCCGGGGAGACCCAGTACTTC
clone size: .
D gene: TRBD2
V gene: TRBV7-8
J gene: TRBJ2-5

CDR3 protein: CASSFSAFRDTQYF
CDR3 DNA: TGTGCCAGCAGCTTTTCCGCGTTTAGGGATACGCAGTATTTT
clone size: .
D gene: .
V gene: TRBV11-2
J gene: TRBJ2-3

CDR3 protein: CATSRDPEANEKLFF
CDR3 DNA: TGTGCCACCAGCAGAGATCCGGAAGCTAATGAAAAACTGTTTTTT
clone size: .
D gene: .
V gene: TRBV15
J gene: TRBJ1-4

CDR3 protein: CSASDLGRATETQYF
CDR3 DNA: TGCAGTGCTAGTGACCTCGGGAGGGCCACGGAGACCCAGTACTTC
clone size: few
D gene: TRBD2
V gene: TRBV20-1
J gene: TRBJ2-5

CDR3 protein: CAWSEGAGNTIYF
CDR3 DNA: TGTGCCTGGAGTGAGGGGGCAGGAAACACCATATATTTT
clone size: .
D gene: TRBD1
V gene: TRBV30
J gene: TRBJ1-3

CDR3 protein: CAGGGQGTSQPQHF
CDR3 DNA: TGTGCCGGGGGGGGACAGGGGACGTCTCAGCCCCAGCATTTT
clone size: .
D gene: TRBD1
V gene: TRBV19
J gene: TRBJ1-5

CDR3 protein: CASSRGGPTYNEQFF
CDR3 DNA: TGTGCCAGCAGCCGTGGGGGGCCGACCTACAATGAGCAGTTCTTC
clone size: .
D gene: .
V gene: TRBV27
J gene: TRBJ2-1

CDR3 protein: CASRREAYNEQFF
CDR3 DNA: TGTGCCAGCAGACGGGAGGCCTACAATGAGCAGTTCTTC
clone size: .
D gene: TRBD2
V gene: TRBV11-2
J gene: TRBJ2-1

CDR3 protein: CASSASSYEQYF
CDR3 DNA: TGTGCCAGCAGCGCTAGCTCCTACGAGCAGTACTTC
clone size: .
D gene: .
V gene: TRBV7-2
J gene: TRBJ2-7

CDR3 protein: CASSPVTGAGSNEQFF
CDR3 DNA: TGTGCCAGCAGCCCCGTTACGGGGGCCGGGAGTAATGAGCAGTTCTTC
clone size: once
D gene: .
V gene: TRBV12-3/TRBV12-4
J gene: TRBJ2-1

CDR3 protein: CASSRGPNTEAFF
CDR3 DNA: TGTGCCAGCAGCAGGGGACCGAACACTGAAGCTTTCTTT
clone size: .
D gene: .
V gene: TRBV6-1
J gene: TRBJ1-1

CDR3 protein: CAISAGGNNNSPLHF
CDR3 DNA: TGTGCCATCAGTGCCGGGGGAAATAATAATTCACCCCTCCACTTT
clone size: few
D gene: .
V gene: TRBV10-3
J gene: TRBJ1-6

CDR3 protein: CASRDGGRRDGYTF
CDR3 DNA: TGTGCCAGCAGGGACGGGGGCCGGCGGGATGGCTACACCTTC
clone size: .
D gene: .
V gene: TRBV6-1
J gene: TRBJ1-2

CDR3 protein: CASSPLGGGTDTQYF
CDR3 DNA: TGTGCCAGCAGCCCCCTGGGGGGGGGCACAGATACGCAGTATTTT
clone size: .
D gene: TRBD2
V gene: TRBV7-9
J gene: TRBJ2-3

CDR3 protein: CASSNQGNTEAFF
CDR3 DNA: TGTGCCAGCAGTAATCAGGGCAACACTGAAGCTTTCTTT
clone size: few
D gene: .
V gene: TRBV27
J gene: TRBJ1-1

CDR3 protein: CASSRNDLEQYF
CDR3 DNA: TGTGCCAGCAGTAGGAATGACTTAGAGCAGTACTTC
clone size: .
D gene: .
V gene: TRBV2
J gene: TRBJ2-7

CDR3 protein: CASSQGHATYNEQFF
CDR3 DNA: TGTGCCAGTAGTCAGGGCCATGCTACCTACAATGAGCAGTTCTTC
clone size: .
D gene: .
V gene: TRBV19
J gene: TRBJ2-1

CDR3 protein: CASSLLRGQPQHF
CDR3 DNA: TGTGCCAGCAGCTTATTGAGGGGCCAGCCCCAGCATTTT
clone size: few
D gene: .
V gene: TRBV7-6
J gene: TRBJ1-5

CDR3 protein: CASSELQSRNQPQHF
CDR3 DNA: TGTGCCAGCAGTGAGCTACAGAGCCGCAATCAGCCCCAGCATTTT
clone size: .
D gene: .
V gene: TRBV6-1
J gene: TRBJ1-5

CDR3 protein: CASSLRVPTNTGELFF
CDR3 DNA: TGTGCCAGCAGCCTCAGGGTCCCCACGAACACCGGGGAGCTGTTTTTT
clone size: .
D gene: .
V gene: TRBV14
J gene: TRBJ2-2

CDR3 protein: CSALIRGNYGYTF
CDR3 DNA: TGCAGTGCTTTGATCAGGGGTAACTATGGCTACACCTTC
clone size: .
D gene: .
V gene: TRBV20-1
J gene: TRBJ1-2

CDR3 protein: CASSFGTKGMQFF
CDR3 DNA: TGTGCCAGCAGCTTCGGGACAAAGGGGATGCAGTTCTTC
clone size: once
D gene: .
V gene: TRBV5-8
J gene: TRBJ2-1

CDR3 protein: CASRLIGAEREKLFF
CDR3 DNA: TGTGCCAGCCGCCTCATCGGGGCCGAGAGAGAAAAACTGTTTTTT
clone size: .
D gene: .
V gene: TRBV27
J gene: TRBJ1-4

CDR3 protein: CASSLGGDRPYEQYF
CDR3 DNA: TGTGCCAGCAGCTTAGGGGGGGACAGGCCGTACGAGCAGTACTTC
clone size: few
D gene: TRBD1
V gene: TRBV11-3
J gene: TRBJ2-7

CDR3 protein: CASSIEGGPNQPQHF
CDR3 DNA: TGTGCCAGTAGTATAGAGGGGGGCCCCAATCAGCCCCAGCATTTT
clone size: once
D gene: .
V gene: TRBV19
J gene: TRBJ1-5

CDR3 protein: CSAIHPSGGTYEQYF
CDR3 DNA: TGCAGTGCTATCCACCCTAGCGGGGGTACCTACGAGCAGTACTTC
clone size: once
D gene: TRBD2
V gene: TRBV20-1
J gene: TRBJ2-7

CDR3 protein: CASSLERGALGNQPQHF
CDR3 DNA: TGTGCCAGCAGCTTAGAGCGGGGGGCGCTTGGCAATCAGCCCCAGCATTTT
clone size: .
D gene: .
V gene: TRBV7-9
J gene: TRBJ1-5

CDR3 protein: CASSVGGTGELFF
CDR3 DNA: TGTGCCAGCAGCGTAGGGGGCACCGGGGAGCTGTTTTTT
clone size: .
D gene: .
V gene: TRBV9
J gene: TRBJ2-2